This T cell receptor beta chain is from a study of beta chain features in type 1 diabetes. With respect to this clone: What it binds is not known.

Expressed TCRB transcripts got sequenced, as all isolated RNA was reverse transcribed. Assay: immunoSEQ multiplex PCR; the TCRdb copy retains only in-frame clones and omits some. Here the sample spans under 150,000 clones, less than 9% being singletons. Study findings and constraints: PCR, the amplification step, might favor shorter templates, equally in patients and controls. Significant though moderate, a shortening of TCRB CDR3s appeared in all four CD4+ subsets of Type 1 diabetes patients. Insertions at VDJ junctions were less frequent in type 1 diabetes patients. These patients also deleted more nucleotides at the same junctions.

Sorted populations all had greater than 95% purity. The CDR3 loop spans 17 amino acids. J lost 3 bases, V lost 5 bases, and 9 bases had no gene match. The germline CDR1 and CDR2 sequences are SGHVS and FQNEAQ. Sequences were obtained from central memory CD4+ T cells from blood. V and J are TRBV7-8 and TRBJ2-6, with 8 bases lining up with TRBD1. The sequence came from a woman aged 25 to 39 in good health. DNA for the CDR3: TGTGCCAGCAGCGCTAGCAGGGGGCTAGGTGGGGCCAACGTCCTGACTTTC. As protein: CASSASRGLGGANVLTF.